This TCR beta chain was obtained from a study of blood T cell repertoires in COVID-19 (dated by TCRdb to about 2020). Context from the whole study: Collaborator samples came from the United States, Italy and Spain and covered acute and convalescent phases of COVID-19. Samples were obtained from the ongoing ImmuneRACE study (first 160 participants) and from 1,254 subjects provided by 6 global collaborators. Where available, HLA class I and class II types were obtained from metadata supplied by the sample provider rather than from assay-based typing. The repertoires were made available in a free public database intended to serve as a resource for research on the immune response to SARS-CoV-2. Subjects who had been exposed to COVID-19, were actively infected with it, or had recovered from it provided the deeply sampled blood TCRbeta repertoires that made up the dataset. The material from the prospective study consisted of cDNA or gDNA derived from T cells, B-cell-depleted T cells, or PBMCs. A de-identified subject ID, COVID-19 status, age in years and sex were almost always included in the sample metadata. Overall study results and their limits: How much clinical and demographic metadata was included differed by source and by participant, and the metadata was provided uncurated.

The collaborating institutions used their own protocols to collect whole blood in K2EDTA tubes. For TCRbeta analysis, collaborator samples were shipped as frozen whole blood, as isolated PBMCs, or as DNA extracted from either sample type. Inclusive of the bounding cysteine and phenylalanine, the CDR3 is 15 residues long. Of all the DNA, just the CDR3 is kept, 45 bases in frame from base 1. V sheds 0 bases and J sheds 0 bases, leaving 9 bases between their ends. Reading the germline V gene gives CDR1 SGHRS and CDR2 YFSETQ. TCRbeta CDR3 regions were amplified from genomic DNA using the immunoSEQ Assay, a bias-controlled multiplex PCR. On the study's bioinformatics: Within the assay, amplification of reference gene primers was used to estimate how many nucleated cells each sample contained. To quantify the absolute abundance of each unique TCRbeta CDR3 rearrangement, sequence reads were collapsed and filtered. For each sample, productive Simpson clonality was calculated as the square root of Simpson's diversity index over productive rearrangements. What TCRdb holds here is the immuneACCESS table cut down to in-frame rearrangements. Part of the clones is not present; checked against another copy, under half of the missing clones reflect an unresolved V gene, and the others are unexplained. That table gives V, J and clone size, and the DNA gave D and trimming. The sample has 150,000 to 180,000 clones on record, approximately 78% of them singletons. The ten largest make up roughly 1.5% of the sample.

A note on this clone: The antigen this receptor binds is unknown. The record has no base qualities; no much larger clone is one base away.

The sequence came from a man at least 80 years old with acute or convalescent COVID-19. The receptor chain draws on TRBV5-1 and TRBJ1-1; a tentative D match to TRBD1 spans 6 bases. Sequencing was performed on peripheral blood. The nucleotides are TGCGCCAGCAGCTTGGCGGGGGGCTTGAACACTGAAGCTTTCTTT. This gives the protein CASSLAGGLNTEAFF.